The rows below give T cell receptor beta chains drawn from one sample of a study of cytomegalovirus exposure and HLA in healthy donors. The table came from immunoSEQ multiplex PCR; TCRdb's copy has only in-frame clones and leaves some out. The table records 150,000 to 250,000 clones, more than 65% of them present only once. Material for sequencing was PBMCs. The receptors here all came from a girl aged 10 to 17 in good health and CMV-seropositive. Both conserved end residues are part of each CDR3. A D gene is named only where the DNA matches it firmly. A clone size is listed for some rows: how often the clone was seen (once, few, many), or a class if it is expanded.

>-|TRBV12-5|TRBJ1-2|-
TGTGCTAGTGGACTGGACTCTGTTATTAACTATGGCTACACCTTC
CASGLDSVINYGYTF
>few|TRBV19|TRBJ1-4|-
TGTGCCAGTCGCGCGGGGGGGTCTAATGAAAAACTGTTTTTT
CASRAGGSNEKLFF
>few|TRBV7-9|TRBJ2-7|TRBD2
TGTGCCAGCAGCTCGGGTGGGCTAGCGGGGGCCTCCTACGAGCAGTACTTC
CASSSGGLAGASYEQYF
>-|TRBV13|TRBJ2-3|-
TGTGCCAGCAGTTCCCGGTGGGGGCGCAGCATCCTCGATACGCAGTATTTT
CASSSRWGRSILDTQYF
>-|TRBV7-2|TRBJ1-2|-
TGTGCCAGCAGCCCCAGGGAAAACTATGGCTACACCTTC
CASSPRENYGYTF
>-|TRBV2|TRBJ1-6|TRBD1
TGTGCCAGCAGTCTTCGAGGGACAGAGACCTATAATTCACCCCTCCACTTT
CASSLRGTETYNSPLHF
>-|TRBV7-2|TRBJ1-6|-
TGTGCCAGCAGCTTAGTTCCGGGTAGAGATTCACCCCTCCACTTT
CASSLVPGRDSPLHF
>-|TRBV21-1|TRBJ2-4|-
TGTGCCAGCAGCAGGCAGGCCGGAGGAGCCAAAAACATTCAGTACTTC
CASSRQAGGAKNIQYF
>-|TRBV29-1|TRBJ1-1|TRBD1
TGCAGCGTTGAAGAGGGACAGACCGTAGCTTTCTTT
CSVEEGQTVAFF
>once|TRBV5-6|TRBJ2-3|-
TGTGCCAGCAGCTTGGCCGCGGGCCGCACAGATACGCAGTATTTT
CASSLAAGRTDTQYF
>few|TRBV6-6|TRBJ2-7|-
TGTGCCAGCAGCCCCGGAGCCTCCGAGCAGTACTTC
CASSPGASEQYF